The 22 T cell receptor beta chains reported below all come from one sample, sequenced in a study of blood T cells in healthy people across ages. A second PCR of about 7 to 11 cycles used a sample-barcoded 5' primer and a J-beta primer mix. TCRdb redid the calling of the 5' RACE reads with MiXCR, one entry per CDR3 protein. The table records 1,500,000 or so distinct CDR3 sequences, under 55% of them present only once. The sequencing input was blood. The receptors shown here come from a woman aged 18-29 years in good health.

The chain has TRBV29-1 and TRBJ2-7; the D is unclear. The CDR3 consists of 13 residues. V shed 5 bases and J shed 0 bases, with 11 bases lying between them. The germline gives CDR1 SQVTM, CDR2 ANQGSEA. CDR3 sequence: CSVRRLLSYEQYF. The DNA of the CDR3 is TGCAGCGTTAGACGACTTCTCTCCTACGAGCAGTACTTC.

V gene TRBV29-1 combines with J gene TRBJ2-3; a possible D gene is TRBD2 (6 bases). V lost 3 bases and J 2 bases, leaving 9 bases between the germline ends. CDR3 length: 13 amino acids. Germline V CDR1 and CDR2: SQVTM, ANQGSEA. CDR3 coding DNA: TGCAGCGTTGACGGCGGGGCCACAGATACGCAGTATTTT. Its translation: CSVDGGATDTQYF.

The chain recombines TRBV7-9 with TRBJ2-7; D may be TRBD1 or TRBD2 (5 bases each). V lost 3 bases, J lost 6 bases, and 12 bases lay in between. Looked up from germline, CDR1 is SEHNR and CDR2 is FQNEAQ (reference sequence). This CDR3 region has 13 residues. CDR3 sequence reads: CASSLSGPAEQYF. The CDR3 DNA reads TGTGCCAGCAGCTTGTCGGGGCCTGCCGAGCAGTACTTC. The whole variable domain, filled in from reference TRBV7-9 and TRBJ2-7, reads DTGVSQNPRHKITKRGQNVTFRCDPISEHNRLYWYRQTLGQGPEFLTYFQNEAQLEKSRLLSDRFSAERPKGSFSTLEIQRTEQGDSAMYLCASSLSGPAEQYFGPGTRLTVT.

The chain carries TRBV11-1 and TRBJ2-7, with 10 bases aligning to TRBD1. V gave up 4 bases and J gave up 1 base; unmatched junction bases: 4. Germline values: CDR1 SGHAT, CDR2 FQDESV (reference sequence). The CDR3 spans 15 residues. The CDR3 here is CASSSEDRGSYEQYF. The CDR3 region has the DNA TGTGCCAGCAGCTCCGAGGACAGGGGGTCCTACGAGCAGTACTTC.

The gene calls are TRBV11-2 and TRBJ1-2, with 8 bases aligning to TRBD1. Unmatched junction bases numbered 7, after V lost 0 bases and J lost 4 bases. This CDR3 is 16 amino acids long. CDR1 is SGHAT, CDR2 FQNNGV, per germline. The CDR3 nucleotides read TGTGCCAGCAGCTTAGACGGGCCCGGGACAGGCTATGGCTACACCTTC. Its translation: CASSLDGPGTGYGYTF. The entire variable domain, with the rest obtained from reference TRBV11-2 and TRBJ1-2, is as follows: EAGVAQSPRYKIIEKRQSVAFWCNPISGHATLYWYQQILGQGPKLLIQFQNNGVVDDSQLPKDRFSAERLKGVDSTLKIQPAKLEDSAVYLCASSLDGPGTGYGYTFGSGTRLTVV.

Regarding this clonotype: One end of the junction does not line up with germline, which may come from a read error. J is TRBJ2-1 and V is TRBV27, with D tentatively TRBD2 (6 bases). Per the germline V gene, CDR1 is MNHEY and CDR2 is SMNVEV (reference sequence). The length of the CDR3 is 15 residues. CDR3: CASSISGSSYTEQFF. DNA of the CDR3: TGTGCCAGCAGTATTAGCGGAAGCTCCTACACTGAGCAGTTCTTC.

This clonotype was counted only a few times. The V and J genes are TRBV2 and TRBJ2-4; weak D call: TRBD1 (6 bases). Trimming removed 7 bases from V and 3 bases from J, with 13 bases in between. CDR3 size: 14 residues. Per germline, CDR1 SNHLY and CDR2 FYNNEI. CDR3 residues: CASTETGYKNIQYF. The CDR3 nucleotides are TGTGCCAGCACTGAGACAGGCTACAAAAACATTCAGTACTTC. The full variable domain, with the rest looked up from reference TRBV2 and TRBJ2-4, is EPEVTQTPSHQVTQMGQEVILRCVPISNHLYFYWYRQILGQKVEFLVSFYNNEISEKSEIFDDQFSVERPDGSNFTLKIRSTKLEDSAMYFCASTETGYKNIQYFGAGTRLSVL.

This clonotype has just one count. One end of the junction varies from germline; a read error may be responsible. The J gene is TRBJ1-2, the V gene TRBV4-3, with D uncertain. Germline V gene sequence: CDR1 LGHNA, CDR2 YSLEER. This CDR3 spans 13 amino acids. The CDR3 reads CANSLTVIDGYTF. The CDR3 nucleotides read TGCGCCAACAGCCTTACAGTGATCGATGGCTACACCTTC.

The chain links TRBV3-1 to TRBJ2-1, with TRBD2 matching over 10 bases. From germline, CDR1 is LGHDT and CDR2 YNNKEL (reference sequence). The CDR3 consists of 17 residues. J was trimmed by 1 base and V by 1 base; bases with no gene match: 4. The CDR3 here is CASSQGTSGVSYNEQFF. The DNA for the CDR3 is TGTGCCAGCAGCCAAGGCACTAGCGGGGTATCCTACAATGAGCAGTTCTTC.

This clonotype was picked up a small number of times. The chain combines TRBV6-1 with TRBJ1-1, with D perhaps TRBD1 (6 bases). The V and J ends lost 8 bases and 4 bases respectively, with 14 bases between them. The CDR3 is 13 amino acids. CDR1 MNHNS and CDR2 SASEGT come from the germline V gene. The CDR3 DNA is TGTGCCAGCCTTCTCGGGGGGCCCACTGAAGCTTTCTTT. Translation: CASLLGGPTEAFF.

The chain's CDR3 is CASWSVAGYTF. The CDR3 DNA sequence: TGTGCCAGCTGGTCGGTGGCTGGCTACACCTTC. The J gene is TRBJ1-2, the V gene TRBV2; D unclear. This CDR3 has 11 residues. CDR1 is SNHLY, CDR2 FYNNEI, per germline. Trimming shortened V by 8 bases and J by 7 bases, and 11 bases separated the two germline ends.

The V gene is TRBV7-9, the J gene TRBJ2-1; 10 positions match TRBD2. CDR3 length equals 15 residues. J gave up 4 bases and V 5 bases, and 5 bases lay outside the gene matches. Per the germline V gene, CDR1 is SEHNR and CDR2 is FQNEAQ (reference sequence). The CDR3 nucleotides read TGTGCCAGCAGCCATCTAGCGGGGGAATACAATGAGCAGTTCTTC. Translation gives CASSHLAGEYNEQFF.

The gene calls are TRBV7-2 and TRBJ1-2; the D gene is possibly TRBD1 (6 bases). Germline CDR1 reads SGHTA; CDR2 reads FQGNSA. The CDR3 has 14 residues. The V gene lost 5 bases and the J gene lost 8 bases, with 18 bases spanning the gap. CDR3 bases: TGTGCCAGCAGCCAAAGGACAGCGGAGGCCGGCTACACCTTC. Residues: CASSQRTAEAGYTF.

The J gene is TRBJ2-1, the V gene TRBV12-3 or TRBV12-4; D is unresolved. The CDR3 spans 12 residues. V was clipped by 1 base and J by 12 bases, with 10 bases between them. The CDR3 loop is CASSLETLLQFF. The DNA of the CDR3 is TGTGCCAGCAGTTTAGAGACCCTATTGCAGTTCTTC.

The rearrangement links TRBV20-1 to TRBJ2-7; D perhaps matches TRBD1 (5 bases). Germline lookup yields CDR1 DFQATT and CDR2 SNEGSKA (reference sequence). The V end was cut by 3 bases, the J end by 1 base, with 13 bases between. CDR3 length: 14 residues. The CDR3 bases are TGCAGTGCTAGTAAGGGGTCAAGGTCCTACGAGCAGTACTTC. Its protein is CSASKGSRSYEQYF.

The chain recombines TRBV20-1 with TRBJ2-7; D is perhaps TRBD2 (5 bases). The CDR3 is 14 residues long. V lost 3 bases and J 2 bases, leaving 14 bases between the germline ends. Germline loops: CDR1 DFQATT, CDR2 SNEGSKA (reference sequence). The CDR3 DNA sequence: TGCAGTGCTAGCTTTCCAACCGGGGCCTACGAGCAGTACTTC. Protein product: CSASFPTGAYEQYF.

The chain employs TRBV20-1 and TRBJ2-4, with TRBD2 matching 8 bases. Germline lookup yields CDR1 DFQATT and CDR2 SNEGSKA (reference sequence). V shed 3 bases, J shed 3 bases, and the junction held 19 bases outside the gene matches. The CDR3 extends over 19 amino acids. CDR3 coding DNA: TGCAGTGCTAGGCTACTGGGACTAGATGAAGCTAGCGACAAAAACATTCAGTACTTC. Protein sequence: CSARLLGLDEASDKNIQYF.

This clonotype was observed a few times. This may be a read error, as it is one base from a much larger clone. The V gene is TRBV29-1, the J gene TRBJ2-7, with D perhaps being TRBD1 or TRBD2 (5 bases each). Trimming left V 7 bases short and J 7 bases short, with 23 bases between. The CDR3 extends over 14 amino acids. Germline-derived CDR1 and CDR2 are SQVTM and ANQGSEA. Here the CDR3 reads CSADLKRRGHEQYF. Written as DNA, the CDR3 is TGCAGCGCCGACCTCAAGCGGAGAGGACATGAGCAGTACTTC.

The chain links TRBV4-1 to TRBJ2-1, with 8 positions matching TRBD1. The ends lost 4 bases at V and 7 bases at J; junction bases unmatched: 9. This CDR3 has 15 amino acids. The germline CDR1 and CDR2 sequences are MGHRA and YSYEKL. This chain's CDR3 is CASSRGQGEINEQFF. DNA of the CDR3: TGCGCCAGCAGCCGTGGACAGGGCGAGATTAATGAGCAGTTCTTC.

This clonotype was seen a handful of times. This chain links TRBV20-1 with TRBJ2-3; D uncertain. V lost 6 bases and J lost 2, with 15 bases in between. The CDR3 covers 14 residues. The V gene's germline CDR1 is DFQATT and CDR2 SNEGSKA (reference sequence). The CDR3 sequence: CSAEGNSDTDTQYF. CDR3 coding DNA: TGCAGTGCCGAAGGGAATTCGGACACAGATACGCAGTATTTT.

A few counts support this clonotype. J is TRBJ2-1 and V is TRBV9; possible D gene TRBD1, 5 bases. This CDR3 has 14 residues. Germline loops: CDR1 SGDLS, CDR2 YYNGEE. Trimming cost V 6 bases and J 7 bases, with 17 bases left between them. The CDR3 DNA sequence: TGTGCCAGCAAGGCGGACAATGGGTTGAATGAGCAGTTCTTC. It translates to CASKADNGLNEQFF.

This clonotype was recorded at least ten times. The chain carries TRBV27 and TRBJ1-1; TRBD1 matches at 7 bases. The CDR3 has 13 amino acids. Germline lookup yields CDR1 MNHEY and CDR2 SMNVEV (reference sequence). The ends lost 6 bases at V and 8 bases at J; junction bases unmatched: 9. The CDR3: CASSLFAGQEAFF. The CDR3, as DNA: TGTGCCAGCAGCCTTTTTGCGGGACAGGAAGCTTTCTTT.